The rows below give T cell receptor beta chains drawn from one sample of a study of immune evolution from preneoplasia to lung adenocarcinoma. Profiled with immunoSEQ multiplex PCR; TCRdb holds only in-frame clones, not every one. The sample contains 6,000 to 8,000 clones, 72% of which appear only once. Sequenced input: FFPE lung adenocarcinoma in situ tissue. These receptors came from a donor of 70 years or more with lung adenocarcinoma. Some clones in this sample may be carry-over from other donors' samples. Each CDR3 is given with its conserved first and last residue. Fields, in order: J gene, V gene, CDR3 protein.

TRBJ1-2,TRBV29-1,CSGVSNYGYTF
TRBJ1-1,TRBV27,CASSLWVATEAFF
TRBJ2-6,TRBV5-1,CASSLAAGTGANVLTF
TRBJ1-2,TRBV29-1,CSVEMGYGYTF
TRBJ2-7,TRBV11-2,CASSLGQGFPYEQYF
TRBJ2-3,TRBV7-9,CASSPGTNIHTQYF
TRBJ2-3,TRBV28,CASSLYLGLITDTQYF
TRBJ2-5,TRBV9,CASSVGGETQYF
TRBJ1-1,TRBV28,CASRGPNTEAFF
TRBJ1-2,TRBV5-4,CASSLEGAIHGYTF
TRBJ1-1,TRBV7-6,CASSLGRASEAFF
TRBJ1-1,TRBV6-6,CASSYTPPGVNTEAFF
TRBJ2-7,TRBV27,CASNPSGSRDEQYF
TRBJ1-5,TRBV12-2,CASRSPLRENQPQHF
TRBJ2-7,TRBV4-2,CASSQDLAGGTYEQYF
TRBJ2-7,TRBV6-1,CASSEGGRAYEQYF
TRBJ2-4,TRBV6-4,CASSQATVAKNIQYF
TRBJ2-1,TRBV4-2,CASSQDPGQRYNEQFF
TRBJ1-1,TRBV4-2,CASSHTFNDGSEAFF
.,TRBV6-5,CASSLSGGAAYEQYF
TRBJ1-2,TRBV30,CAWSGFRHGYTF
TRBJ2-5,TRBV18,CASSPLLQETQYF
TRBJ1-3,TRBV5-1,CASSRDSDGNTIYF
TRBJ1-1,TRBV10-3,CAISTGVNTEAFF
TRBJ1-2,TRBV5-4,CASSLDGLYGYTF
.,TRBV4-1,CASSQSPEEYEQYF
TRBJ1-1,TRBV29-1,CSGARDQWTEAFF
TRBJ1-3,TRBV5-1,CASSGSYSGSGNTIYF
TRBJ1-5,TRBV7-9,CASSSPFSNQPQHF
TRBJ2-1,TRBV6-1,CASREDGYNEQFF
TRBJ1-5,TRBV2,CASSPPTGLQPQHF
TRBJ2-3,TRBV11-2,CASSEGTVNTDTQYF
TRBJ1-1,TRBV28,CASSPTPYTEAFF
TRBJ2-7,TRBV5-6,CASSLELAGGPPEQYF
TRBJ1-5,TRBV11-3,CASSLEGDQPQHF
TRBJ1-2,TRBV10-3,CAINAGLPNYGYTF
TRBJ1-1,TRBV6-1,CASSPGQENTEAFF
TRBJ1-6,TRBV7-6,CASSSQVRAGTNSPLHF
TRBJ2-5,TRBV2,CAGRIFGEETQYF
TRBJ1-1,TRBV4-2,CASSQGQLNTEAFF
TRBJ1-3,TRBV29-1,CSVEPGQDF
TRBJ1-2,TRBV11-2,CASTLTSNYGYTF
TRBJ1-6,TRBV9,CASSAGTANSPLHF